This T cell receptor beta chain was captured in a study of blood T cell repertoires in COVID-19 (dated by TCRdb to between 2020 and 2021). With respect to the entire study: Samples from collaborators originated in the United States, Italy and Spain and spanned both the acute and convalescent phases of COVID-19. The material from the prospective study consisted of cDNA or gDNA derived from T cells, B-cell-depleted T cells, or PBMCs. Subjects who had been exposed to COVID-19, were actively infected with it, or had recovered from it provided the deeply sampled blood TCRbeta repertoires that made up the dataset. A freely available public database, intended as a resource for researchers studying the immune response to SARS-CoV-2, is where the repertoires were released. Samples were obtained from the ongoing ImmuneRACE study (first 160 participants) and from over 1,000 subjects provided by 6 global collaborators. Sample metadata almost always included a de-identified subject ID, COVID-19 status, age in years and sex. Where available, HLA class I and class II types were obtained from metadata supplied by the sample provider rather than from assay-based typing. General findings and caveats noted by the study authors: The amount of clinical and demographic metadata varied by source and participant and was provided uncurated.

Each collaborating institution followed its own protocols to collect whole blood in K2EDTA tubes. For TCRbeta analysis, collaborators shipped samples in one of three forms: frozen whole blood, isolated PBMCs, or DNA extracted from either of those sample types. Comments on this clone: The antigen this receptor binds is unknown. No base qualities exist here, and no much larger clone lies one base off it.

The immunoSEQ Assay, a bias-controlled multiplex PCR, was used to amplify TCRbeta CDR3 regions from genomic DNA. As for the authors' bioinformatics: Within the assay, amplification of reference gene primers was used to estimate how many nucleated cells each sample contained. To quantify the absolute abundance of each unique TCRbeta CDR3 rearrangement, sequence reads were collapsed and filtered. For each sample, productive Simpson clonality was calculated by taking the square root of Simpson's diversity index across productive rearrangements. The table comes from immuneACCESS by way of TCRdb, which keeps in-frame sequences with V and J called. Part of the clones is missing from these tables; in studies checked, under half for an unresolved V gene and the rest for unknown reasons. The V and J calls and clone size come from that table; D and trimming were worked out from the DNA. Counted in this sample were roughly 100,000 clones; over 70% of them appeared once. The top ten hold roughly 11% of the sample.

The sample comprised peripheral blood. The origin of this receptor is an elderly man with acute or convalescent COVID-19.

The DNA reads as follows: TGTGCCACCGTGAGTGCGAGGACAGGTGCCTACGAGCAGTACTTC. Translation gives CATVSARTGAYEQYF. This sequence uses TRBV28 and TRBJ2-7, with TRBD1 identical over 7 junction bases. Germline trimming: 10 bases from V, 2 bases from J; junction bases outside gene matches: 14. There are 15 amino acids in the CDR3, from cysteine to phenylalanine inclusive. Only the CDR3 portion is preserved as DNA: 45 bases, with reading frame beginning at the first base. CDR1 is given as MDHEN and CDR2 as SYDVKM, both from the germline V gene.